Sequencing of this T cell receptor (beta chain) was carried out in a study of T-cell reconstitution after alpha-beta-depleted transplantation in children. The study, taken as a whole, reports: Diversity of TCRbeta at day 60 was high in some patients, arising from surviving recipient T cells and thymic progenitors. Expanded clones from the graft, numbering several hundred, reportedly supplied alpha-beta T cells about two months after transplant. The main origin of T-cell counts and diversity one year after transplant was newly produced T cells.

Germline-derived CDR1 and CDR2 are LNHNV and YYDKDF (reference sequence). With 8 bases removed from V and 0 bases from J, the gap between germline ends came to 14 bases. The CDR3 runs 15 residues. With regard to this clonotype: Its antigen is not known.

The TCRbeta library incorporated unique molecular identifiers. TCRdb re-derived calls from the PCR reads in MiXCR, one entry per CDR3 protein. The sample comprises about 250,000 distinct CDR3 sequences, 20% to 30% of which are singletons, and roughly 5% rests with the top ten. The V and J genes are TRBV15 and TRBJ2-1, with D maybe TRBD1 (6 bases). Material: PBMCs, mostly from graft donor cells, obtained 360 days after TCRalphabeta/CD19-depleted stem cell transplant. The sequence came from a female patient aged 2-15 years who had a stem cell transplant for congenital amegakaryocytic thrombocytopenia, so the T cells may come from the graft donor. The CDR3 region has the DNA TGTGCCACCTACAGGGACCTTAGCTCCTACAATGAGCAGTTCTTC. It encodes CATYRDLSSYNEQFF.